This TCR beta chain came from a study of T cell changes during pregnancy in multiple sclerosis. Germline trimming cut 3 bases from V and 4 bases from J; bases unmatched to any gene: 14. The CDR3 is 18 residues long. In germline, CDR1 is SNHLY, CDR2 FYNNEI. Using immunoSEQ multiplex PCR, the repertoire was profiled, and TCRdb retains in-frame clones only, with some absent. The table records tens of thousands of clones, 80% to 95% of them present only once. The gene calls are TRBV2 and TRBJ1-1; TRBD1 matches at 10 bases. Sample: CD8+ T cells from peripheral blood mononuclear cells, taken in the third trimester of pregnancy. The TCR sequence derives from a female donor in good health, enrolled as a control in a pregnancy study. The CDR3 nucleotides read TGTGCCAGCAGTGATGATCGACAGGGGGCTATTTCGGGCACTGAAGCTTTCTTT. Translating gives CASSDDRQGAISGTEAFF.